This is a list of T cell receptor beta chains from one sample in a study of T cell responses to AZD1222 COVID-19 vaccine. Clones were sequenced by immunoSEQ multiplex PCR, and TCRdb holds only the in-frame ones, with some missing. This table holds roughly 110,000 clones, 65% to 85% found once. The sequenced sample was peripheral blood, obtained on day 0 of AZD1222 vaccination. The receptors were sampled from an adult in good health. Both conserved end residues are trimmed from each CDR3. Rows may omit the clone size; those that give it use once, few, many or a size class.

TRBV18,.,TRBJ2-3,ASSTSTDTQY
TRBV4-2,.,TRBJ1-1,ALNRGTEAF
TRBV5-1,.,TRBJ1-2,ASSAGEGAFGYT
TRBV28,few,TRBJ1-5,ASSEPGRNQPQH
TRBV7-9,once,TRBJ2-3,ASSLNFAPEY
TRBV7-2,.,TRBJ2-5,ASSRRVRETQY
TRBV5-1,.,TRBJ2-1,ASTPGGTGNSYNEQF
TRBV7-2,.,TRBJ2-3,ASSLQGQDTQY
TRBV18,.,TRBJ2-1,ASSPPASGSRPNEQF
TRBV5-1,.,TRBJ2-2,ASSSFGGTGELF
TRBV12-3/TRBV12-4,.,TRBJ1-1,ASSRGPNTEAF
TRBV18,.,TRBJ2-7,ASSRGTGTGYEQY
TRBV11-2,.,TRBJ1-1,ASSSFLDGPEAF
TRBV28,.,TRBJ1-6,ASSLTHTDSPLH
TRBV15,.,TRBJ1-3,ATSRGLGSGNTIY
TRBV2,few,TRBJ1-1,ASSEGWGTEAF
TRBV29-1,.,TRBJ2-3,SVDSNTDTQY
TRBV28,.,TRBJ1-1,ASSLSGKNTEAF
TRBV7-9,.,TRBJ1-1,ASSLVGSLNTEAF
TRBV7-2,.,TRBJ2-2,ASSLGTGTGELF
TRBV15,.,TRBJ2-3,ATSRVQGRTDTQY
TRBV2,.,TRBJ2-5,ASNPTSGGFRQETQY
TRBV4-2,.,TRBJ1-5,ASSQARGQSGNQPQH
TRBV4-3,.,TRBJ1-2,ASSQETERVYGYT
TRBV30,.,TRBJ1-2,AWARGVGYT
TRBV2,.,TRBJ1-1,ASELGTEAF
TRBV19,few,TRBJ2-7,ASSTSNTAYEQY
TRBV6-6,.,TRBJ2-2,ASRGRTSGGTGELF
TRBV7-2,.,TRBJ1-5,ASSLGGQSNQPQH
TRBV2,.,TRBJ2-4,ASSPKRTSGTKNIQY
TRBV19,.,TRBJ2-2,ASTAPRDRGGTGELF
TRBV19,.,TRBJ2-1,ASSPTGHYNEQF
TRBV2,.,TRBJ1-4,ASRVQGAREKLF
TRBV2,.,TRBJ1-4,ASTRGLNEKLF
TRBV7-9,.,TRBJ2-3,ASSWTGSTDTQY
TRBV13,.,TRBJ1-2,ASSPRDNYGYT
TRBV27,.,TRBJ1-2,ASRRGQGNYGYT
TRBV19,.,TRBJ1-1,ASKTGRQNTEAF
TRBV6-1,.,TRBJ1-4,ASSDGSTNEKLF
TRBV6-5,once,TRBJ1-5,ASSPGLLNQPQH
TRBV7-2,.,TRBJ1-1,ASSVQTGVNTEAF
TRBV27,.,TRBJ2-7,ASARNGAFEQY
TRBV6-5,.,TRBJ1-1,ASKDDTEAF
TRBV6-1,.,TRBJ2-1,ASSEVDRDEQF
TRBV6-5,.,TRBJ1-5,ASSSSGQGEDQPQH